This TCR beta chain was identified in a study of blood T cell repertoires in COVID-19. Overall study: Both acute and convalescent COVID-19 samples were obtained from the United States, Italy and Spain. In each case, the material was cDNA or gDNA derived from T cells, B-cell-depleted T cells, or PBMCs.

As handled by the study authors: Researchers report that nucleated cell counts were estimated from reference gene primer amplification. Assay: immunoSEQ multiplex PCR; the TCRdb copy retains only in-frame clones and omits some. The V and J calls and clone size were taken over from that table, and D and trimming were inferred from the DNA. The sample has about 50,000 clones, roughly 87% seen once. Germline lookup yields CDR1 SEHNR and CDR2 FQNEAQ (reference sequence). The CDR3 totals 15 residues. With V trimmed by 2 bases and J by 5 bases, 5 bases remained unmatched. Sample: peripheral blood. V is TRBV7-9 and J is TRBJ2-7, with 11 bases matching TRBD1. This receptor was identified in a human donor in a cohort sampled during active COVID-19. The DNA of the CDR3 is TGTGCCAGCAGCTTACCCGGACAGGGGGCCAACGAGCAGTACTTC. Translating gives CASSLPGQGANEQYF. Full variable domain (remainder filled in from reference TRBV7-9 and TRBJ2-7): DTGVSQNPRHKITKRGQNVTFRCDPISEHNRLYWYRQTLGQGPEFLTYFQNEAQLEKSRLLSDRFSAERPKGSFSTLEIQRTEQGDSAMYLCASSLPGQGANEQYFGPGTRLTVT.